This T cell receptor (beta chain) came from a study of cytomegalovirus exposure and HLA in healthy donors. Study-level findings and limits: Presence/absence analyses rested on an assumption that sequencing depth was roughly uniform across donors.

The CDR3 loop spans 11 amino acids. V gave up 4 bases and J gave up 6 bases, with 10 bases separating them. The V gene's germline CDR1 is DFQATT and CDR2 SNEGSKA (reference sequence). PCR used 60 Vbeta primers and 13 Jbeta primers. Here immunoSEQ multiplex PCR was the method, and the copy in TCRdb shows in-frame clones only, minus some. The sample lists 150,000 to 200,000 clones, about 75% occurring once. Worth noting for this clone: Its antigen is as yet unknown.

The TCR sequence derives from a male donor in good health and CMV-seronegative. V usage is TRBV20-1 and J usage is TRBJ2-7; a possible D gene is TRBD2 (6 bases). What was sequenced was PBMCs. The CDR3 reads CSAIVGGEQYF. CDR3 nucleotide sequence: TGCAGTGCTATCGTGGGGGGCGAGCAGTACTTC.